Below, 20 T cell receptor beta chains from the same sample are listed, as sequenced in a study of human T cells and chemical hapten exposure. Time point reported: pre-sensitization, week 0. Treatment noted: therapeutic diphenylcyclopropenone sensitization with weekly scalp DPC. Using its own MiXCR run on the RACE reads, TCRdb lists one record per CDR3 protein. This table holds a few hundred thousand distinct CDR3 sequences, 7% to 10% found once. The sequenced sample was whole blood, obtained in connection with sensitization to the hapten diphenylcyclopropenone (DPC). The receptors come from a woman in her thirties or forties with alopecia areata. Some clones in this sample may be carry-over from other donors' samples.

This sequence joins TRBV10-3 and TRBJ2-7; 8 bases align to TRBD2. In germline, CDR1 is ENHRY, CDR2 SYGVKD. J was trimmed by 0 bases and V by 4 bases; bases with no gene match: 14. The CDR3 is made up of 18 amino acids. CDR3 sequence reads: CAISGLRASGSSSYEQYF. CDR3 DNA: TGTGCCATCAGTGGGCTCAGAGCTAGCGGGTCGAGCTCCTACGAGCAGTACTTC.

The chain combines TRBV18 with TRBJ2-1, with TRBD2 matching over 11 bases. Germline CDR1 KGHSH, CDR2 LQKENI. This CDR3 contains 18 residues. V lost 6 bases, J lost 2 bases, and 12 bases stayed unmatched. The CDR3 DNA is TGTGCCAGCTCCCCCGGGACTAGCGGTTACTCCACCTACAATGAGCAGTTCTTC. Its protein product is CASSPGTSGYSTYNEQFF.

CDR3 region: CASSPKGGRRPQHF. The CDR3 DNA reads TGTGCCAGCAGCCCTAAGGGGGGCCGGAGGCCCCAGCATTTT. This sequence joins TRBV12-3 or TRBV12-4 and TRBJ1-5; D perhaps matches TRBD1 (6 bases). V shed 6 bases and J shed 9 bases, with 18 bases lying between them. The CDR3 sequence is 14 residues long.

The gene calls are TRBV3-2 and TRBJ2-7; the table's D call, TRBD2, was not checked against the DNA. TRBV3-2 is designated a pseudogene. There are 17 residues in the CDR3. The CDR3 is CASSQELAAPHSYEQYF. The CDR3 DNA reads TGTGCCAGCAGCCAAGAGCTAGCGGCCCCTCATTCCTACGAGCAGTACTTC.

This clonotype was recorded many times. The CDR3 reads CASSSLARETQYF. DNA of the CDR3: TGTGCCAGCAGCTCACTAGCGAGAGAGACCCAGTACTTC. The chain couples TRBV11-2 to TRBJ2-5, with 7 bases aligning to TRBD2. The germline V gene has CDR1 SGHAT and CDR2 FQNNGV. The CDR3 is 13 amino acids. V trimming: 4 bases; J trimming: 4 bases; junction bases outside the gene matches: 3.

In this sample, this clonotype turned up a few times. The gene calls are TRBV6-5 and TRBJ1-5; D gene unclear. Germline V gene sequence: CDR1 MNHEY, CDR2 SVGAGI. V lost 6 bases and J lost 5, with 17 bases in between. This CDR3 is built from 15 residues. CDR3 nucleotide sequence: TGTGCCAGCAGCCCCCTCGGGGTCTTGGATCAGCCCCAGCATTTT. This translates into CASSPLGVLDQPQHF.

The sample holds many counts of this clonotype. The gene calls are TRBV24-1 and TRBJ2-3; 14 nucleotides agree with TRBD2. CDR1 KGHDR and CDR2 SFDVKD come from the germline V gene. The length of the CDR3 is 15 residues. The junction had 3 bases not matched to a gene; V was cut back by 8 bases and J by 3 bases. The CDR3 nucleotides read TGTGCCACCACCGGGACTAGCGGGAGTACAGATACGCAGTATTTT. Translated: CATTGTSGSTDTQYF.

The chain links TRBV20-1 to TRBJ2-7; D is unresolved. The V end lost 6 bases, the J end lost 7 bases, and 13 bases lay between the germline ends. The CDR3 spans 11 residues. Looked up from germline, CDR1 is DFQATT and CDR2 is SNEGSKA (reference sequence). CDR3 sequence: CSAGPRREQYF. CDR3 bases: TGCAGTGCAGGACCCCGGCGGGAGCAGTACTTC.

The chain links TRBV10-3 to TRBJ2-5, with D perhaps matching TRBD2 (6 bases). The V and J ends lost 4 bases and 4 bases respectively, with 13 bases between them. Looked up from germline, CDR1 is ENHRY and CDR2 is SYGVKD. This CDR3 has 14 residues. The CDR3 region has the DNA TGTGCCATCAGTGGGGAGGCGTACCCAGAGACCCAGTACTTC. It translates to CAISGEAYPETQYF.

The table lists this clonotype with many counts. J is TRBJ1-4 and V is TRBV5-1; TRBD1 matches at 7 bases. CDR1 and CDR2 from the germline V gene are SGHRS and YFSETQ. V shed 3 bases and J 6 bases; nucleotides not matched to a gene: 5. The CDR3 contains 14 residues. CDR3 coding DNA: TGCGCCAGCAGCTATACAGGGGTATATGAAAAACTGTTTTTT. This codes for CASSYTGVYEKLFF.

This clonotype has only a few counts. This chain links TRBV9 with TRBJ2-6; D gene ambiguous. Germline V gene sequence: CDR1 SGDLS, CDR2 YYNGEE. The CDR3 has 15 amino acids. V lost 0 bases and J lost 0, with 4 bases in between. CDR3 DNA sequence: TGTGCCAGCAGCGTAGGAATCTCTGGGGCCAACGTCCTGACTTTC. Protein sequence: CASSVGISGANVLTF.

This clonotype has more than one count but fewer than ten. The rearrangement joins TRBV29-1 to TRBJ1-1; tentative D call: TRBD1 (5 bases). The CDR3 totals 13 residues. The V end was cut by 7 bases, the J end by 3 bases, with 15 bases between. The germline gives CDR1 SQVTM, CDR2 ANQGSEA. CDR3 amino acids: CSASIGADTEAFF. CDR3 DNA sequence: TGCAGCGCTTCTATCGGGGCCGACACTGAAGCTTTCTTT. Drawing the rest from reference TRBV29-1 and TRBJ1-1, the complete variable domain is SAVISQKPSRDICQRGTSLTIQCQVDSQVTMMFWYRQQPGQSLTLIATANQGSEATYESGFVIDKFPISRPNLTFSTLTVSNMSPEDSSIYLCSASIGADTEAFFGQGTRLTVV.

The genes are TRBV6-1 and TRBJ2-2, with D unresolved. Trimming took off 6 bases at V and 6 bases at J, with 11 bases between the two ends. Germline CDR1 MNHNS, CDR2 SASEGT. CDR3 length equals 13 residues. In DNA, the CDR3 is TGTGCCAGCAGAATGGGAACGGCCGGGGAGCTGTTTTTT. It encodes CASRMGTAGELFF.

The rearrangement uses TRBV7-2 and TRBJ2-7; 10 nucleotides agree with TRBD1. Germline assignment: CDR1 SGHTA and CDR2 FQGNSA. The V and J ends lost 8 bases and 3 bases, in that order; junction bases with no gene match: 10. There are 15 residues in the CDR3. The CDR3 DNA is TGTGCCAGCGCCCCCGCCGGGACAGGGGACTACGAGCAGTACTTC. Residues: CASAPAGTGDYEQYF.

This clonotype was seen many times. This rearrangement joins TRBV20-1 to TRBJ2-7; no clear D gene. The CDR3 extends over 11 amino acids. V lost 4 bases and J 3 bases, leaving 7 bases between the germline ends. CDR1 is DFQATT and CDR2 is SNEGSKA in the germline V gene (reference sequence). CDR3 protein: CSAIKGYEQYF. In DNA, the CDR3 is TGCAGTGCTATTAAGGGCTACGAGCAGTACTTC.

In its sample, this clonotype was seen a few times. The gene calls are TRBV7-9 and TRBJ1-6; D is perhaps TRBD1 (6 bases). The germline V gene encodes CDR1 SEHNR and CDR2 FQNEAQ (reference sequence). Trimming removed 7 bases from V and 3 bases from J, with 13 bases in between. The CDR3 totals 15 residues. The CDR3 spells CASNQQGGYNSPLHF. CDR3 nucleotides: TGTGCCAGCAACCAACAGGGAGGCTATAATTCACCCCTCCACTTT.

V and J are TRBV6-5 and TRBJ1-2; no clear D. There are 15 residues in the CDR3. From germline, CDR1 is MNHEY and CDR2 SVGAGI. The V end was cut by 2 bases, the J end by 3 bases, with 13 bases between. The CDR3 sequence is CASSYTSNGDYGYTF. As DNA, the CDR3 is TGTGCCAGCAGTTACACGTCGAACGGGGACTATGGCTACACCTTC.

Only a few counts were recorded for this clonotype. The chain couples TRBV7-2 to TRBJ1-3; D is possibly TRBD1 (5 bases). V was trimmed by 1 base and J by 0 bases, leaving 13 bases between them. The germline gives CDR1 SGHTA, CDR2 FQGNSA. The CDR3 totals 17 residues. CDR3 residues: CASSLVAGVSSGNTIYF. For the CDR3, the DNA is TGTGCCAGCAGCTTAGTGGCGGGGGTCAGCTCTGGAAACACCATATATTTT. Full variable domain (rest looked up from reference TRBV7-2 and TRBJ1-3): GAGVSQSPSNKVTEKGKDVELRCDPISGHTALYWYRQSLGQGLEFLIYFQGNSAPDKSGLPSDRFSAERTGGSVSTLTIQRTQQEDSAVYLCASSLVAGVSSGNTIYFGEGSWLTVV.

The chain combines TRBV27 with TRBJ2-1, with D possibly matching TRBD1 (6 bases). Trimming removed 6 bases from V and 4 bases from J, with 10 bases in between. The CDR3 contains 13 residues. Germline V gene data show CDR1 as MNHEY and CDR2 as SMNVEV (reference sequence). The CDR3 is CASRDSPYNEQFF. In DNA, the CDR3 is TGTGCCAGCAGGGACAGTCCTTACAATGAGCAGTTCTTC.

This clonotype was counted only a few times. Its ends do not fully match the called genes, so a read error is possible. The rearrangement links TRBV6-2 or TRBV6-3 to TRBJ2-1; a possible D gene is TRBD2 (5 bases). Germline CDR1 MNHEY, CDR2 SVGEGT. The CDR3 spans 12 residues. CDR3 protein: CASRSSYHEQFF. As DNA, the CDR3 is TGTGCCAGCAGGTCTAGCTACCATGAGCAGTTCTTC.